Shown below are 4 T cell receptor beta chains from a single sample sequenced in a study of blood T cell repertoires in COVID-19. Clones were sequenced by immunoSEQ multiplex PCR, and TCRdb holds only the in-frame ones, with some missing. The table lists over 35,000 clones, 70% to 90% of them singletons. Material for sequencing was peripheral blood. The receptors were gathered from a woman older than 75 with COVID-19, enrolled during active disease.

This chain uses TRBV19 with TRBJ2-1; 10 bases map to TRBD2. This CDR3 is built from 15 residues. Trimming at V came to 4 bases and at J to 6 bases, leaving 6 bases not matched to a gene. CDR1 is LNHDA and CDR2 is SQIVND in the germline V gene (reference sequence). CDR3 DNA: TGTGCCAGTAGTAATACAGCGGGAGGGCCCAATGAGCAGTTCTTC. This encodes CASSNTAGGPNEQFF.

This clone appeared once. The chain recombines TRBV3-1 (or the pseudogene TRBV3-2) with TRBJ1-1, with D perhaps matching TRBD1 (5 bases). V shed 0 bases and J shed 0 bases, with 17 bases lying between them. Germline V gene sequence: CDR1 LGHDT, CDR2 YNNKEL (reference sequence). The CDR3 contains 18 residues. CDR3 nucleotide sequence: TGTGCCAGCAGCCAAGATCTTGGGGCAGATCTTATGAACACTGAAGCTTTCTTT. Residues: CASSQDLGADLMNTEAFF.

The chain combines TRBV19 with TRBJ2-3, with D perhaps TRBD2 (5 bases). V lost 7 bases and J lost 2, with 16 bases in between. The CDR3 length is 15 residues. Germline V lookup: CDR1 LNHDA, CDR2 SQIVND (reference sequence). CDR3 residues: CASTFRIANTDTQYF. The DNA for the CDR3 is TGTGCCAGTACCTTTAGGATAGCGAACACAGATACGCAGTATTTT.

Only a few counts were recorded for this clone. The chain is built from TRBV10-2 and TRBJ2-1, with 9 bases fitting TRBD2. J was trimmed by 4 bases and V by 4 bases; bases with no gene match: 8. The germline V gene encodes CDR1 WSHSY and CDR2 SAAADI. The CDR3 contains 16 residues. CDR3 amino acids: CASSVGLAGLYNEQFF. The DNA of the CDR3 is TGCGCCAGCAGTGTGGGTCTAGCGGGACTTTACAATGAGCAGTTCTTC.